Below, 13 T cell receptor beta chains from the same sample are listed, as sequenced in a study of blood T cells in healthy people across ages. Through a sample-barcoded 5' primer and a J-beta primer mix, a second PCR was run for roughly 7 to 12 cycles. TCRdb re-called the 5' RACE reads with MiXCR, one entry per CDR3 protein. The sample contains under 850,000 distinct CDR3 sequences, roughly 40% of which appear only once. Source material: blood. The source is a young man in good health.

The chain links TRBV20-1 to TRBJ2-7; D may correspond to TRBD1 or TRBD2 (6 bases each). Germline V gives CDR1 DFQATT, CDR2 SNEGSKA (reference sequence). The CDR3 has 13 residues. V was clipped by 1 base and J by 4 bases, with 11 bases between them. The CDR3 is CSARATGRYEQYF. Written as DNA, the CDR3 is TGCAGTGCTAGAGCTACAGGGAGGTACGAGCAGTACTTC.

The chain has TRBV4-3 and TRBJ1-5; D is unclear. Germline V CDR1 and CDR2: LGHNA, YSLEER. Trimming cost V 3 bases and J 4 bases, with 7 bases left between them. The CDR3 has 13 residues. CDR3 nucleotides: TGCGCCAGCAGCCAGGACTTGAATCAGCCCCAGCATTTT. It translates to CASSQDLNQPQHF.

The rearrangement links TRBV4-3 to TRBJ2-5; no reliable D call. Germline CDR1 LGHNA, CDR2 YSLEER. This CDR3 is 13 amino acids long. V was shortened by 1 base and J by 4 bases, with 7 bases between the two germline ends. The CDR3 spells CASSQGEAETQYF. Here the CDR3 DNA reads TGCGCCAGCAGCCAAGGTGAGGCAGAGACCCAGTACTTC.

The genes are TRBV27 and TRBJ2-5, with D possibly being TRBD2 (7 bases). The ends were cut back, 5 bases at V and 5 bases at J, with 21 bases in the middle. This CDR3 contains 16 residues. Germline V gene sequence: CDR1 MNHEY, CDR2 SMNVEV (reference sequence). CDR3 sequence: CASSTGGPGLRETQYF. In DNA, the CDR3 is TGTGCCAGCAGTACCGGGGGGCCAGGGTTACGGGAGACCCAGTACTTC.

The V gene is TRBV2, the J gene TRBJ2-2, with a weak D call TRBD1 (5 bases). Germline V gene sequence: CDR1 SNHLY, CDR2 FYNNEI. V was clipped by 10 bases and J by 3 bases, with 15 bases between them. The length of the CDR3 is 14 residues. Here the CDR3 DNA reads TGTGCCACCCTCTTAGACAGATACACCGGGGAGCTGTTTTTT. It encodes CATLLDRYTGELFF.

This clonotype was found many times. V gene TRBV12-3 or TRBV12-4 combines with J gene TRBJ2-5; 7 positions match TRBD1. This CDR3 has 15 residues. V dropped 5 bases and J dropped 3; count of bases not matched to a gene: 9. The CDR3 reads CASSGPGQRKETQYF. CDR3 sequence (DNA): TGTGCCAGCAGTGGACCGGGACAGAGAAAAGAGACCCAGTACTTC.

In its sample, this clonotype was seen many times. V usage is TRBV12-3 or TRBV12-4 and J usage is TRBJ2-7; D remains ambiguous. The CDR3 is 12 amino acids. The V and J ends lost 9 bases and 5 bases respectively, with 14 bases between them. CDR3 loop: CASGWSPHEQYF. The CDR3 nucleotides read TGTGCCAGTGGATGGAGTCCCCACGAGCAGTACTTC.

The rearrangement joins TRBV30 to TRBJ1-1; D gene unclear. Per germline, CDR1 GTSNPN and CDR2 SVGIG (reference sequence). The V gene lost 5 bases and the J gene lost 7 bases, with 17 bases spanning the gap. The length of the CDR3 is 13 residues. The CDR3 spells CAWGETVVGEAFF. For the CDR3, the DNA is TGTGCCTGGGGGGAGACGGTGGTAGGTGAAGCTTTCTTT.

This chain links TRBV7-2 with TRBJ2-7, with D perhaps TRBD1 or TRBD2 (5 bases each). The V gene lost 5 bases and the J gene lost 3 bases, with 11 bases spanning the gap. The CDR3 runs to 13 residues. The germline CDR1 and CDR2 sequences are SGHTA and FQGNSA. The CDR3 nucleotides are TGTGCCAGCAGCGGGGGACGGAACTACGAGCAGTACTTC. Translation: CASSGGRNYEQYF.

The sample holds a few counts of this clonotype. The chain uses TRBV5-1 and TRBJ1-4, with TRBD1 as a possible D gene (5 bases). The CDR3 runs 16 residues. Trimming stripped 0 bases from V and 7 bases from J, with 16 bases between. The germline CDR1 and CDR2 sequences are SGHRS and YFSETQ. CDR3 coding DNA: TGCGCCAGCAGCTTGGGGGACCACGGGATGAGTGAAAAACTGTTTTTT. It specifies CASSLGDHGMSEKLFF. The full variable domain, with the rest looked up from reference TRBV5-1 and TRBJ1-4, is KAGVTQTPRYLIKTRGQQVTLSCSPISGHRSVSWYQQTPGQGLQFLFEYFSETQRNKGNFPGRFSGRQFSNSRSEMNVSTLELGDSALYLCASSLGDHGMSEKLFFGSGTQLSVL.

The chain carries TRBV29-1 and TRBJ1-1, with a weak D call TRBD1 (5 bases). Germline values: CDR1 SQVTM, CDR2 ANQGSEA. V was clipped by 4 bases and J by 0 bases, with 9 bases between them. The CDR3 sequence is 13 residues long. The chain's CDR3 is CSVVRQMNTEAFF. CDR3 DNA: TGCAGCGTTGTGCGACAGATGAACACTGAAGCTTTCTTT.

The genes are TRBV27 and TRBJ2-7; D is unresolved. This CDR3 spans 11 amino acids. CDR1 and CDR2 (germline): MNHEY, SMNVEV (reference sequence). V was clipped by 8 bases and J by 7 bases, with 12 bases between them. Written as DNA, the CDR3 is TGTGCCAGCCTTCACTACAATGAGCAGTACTTC. Protein product: CASLHYNEQYF.

The V and J genes are TRBV7-9 and TRBJ1-4; 7 bases map to TRBD1. The CDR3 totals 16 residues. In germline, CDR1 is SEHNR, CDR2 FQNEAQ (reference sequence). V shed 5 bases and J 0 bases; nucleotides not matched to a gene: 6. The CDR3 protein is CASSGGQTATNEKLFF. DNA of the CDR3: TGTGCCAGCAGCGGGGGACAGACCGCAACTAATGAAAAACTGTTTTTT.